This T cell receptor (beta chain) was recorded in a study of cytomegalovirus exposure and HLA in healthy donors. Study observations and caveats: Reportedly, diagnosis of cytomegalovirus status by the classifier showed high specificity and sensitivity. Most TCR sequences were rare, but some public TCRs occurred in many donors. Later, an analysis found that TCR clusters from the first cohort tended to co-occur in the roughly 110 validation repertoires.

As concerns this clone: What it binds is unknown.

Germline assignment: CDR1 MNHNY and CDR2 SVGAGI (reference sequence). Unmatched junction bases numbered 7, after V lost 2 bases and J lost 5 bases. The CDR3 covers 15 residues. Using immunoSEQ multiplex PCR, the repertoire was profiled, and TCRdb retains in-frame clones only, with some absent. Seen here are about 310,000 clones, around 90% observed once, and the top ten hold around 0.96%. The clonotype comes from a man aged 25 to 40 in good health and CMV-seronegative. Sequencing was performed on PBMCs. The J gene is TRBJ1-1, the V gene TRBV6-6; 8 bases line up with TRBD1. CDR3 amino acids: CASSYGQGAGTEAFF. The CDR3 DNA reads as TGTGCCAGCAGTTACGGGCAGGGGGCAGGGACTGAAGCTTTCTTT.